The clone carrying this T cell receptor beta chain was counted ten times or more. The sample comes from a study of CD8 T cells in ankylosing spondylitis. The CDR3 sequence is 16 residues long. Germline-derived CDR1 and CDR2 are SSHAT and FNYEAQ (reference sequence). Trimming removed 5 bases at V and 5 bases at J, with 21 bases between. TCRdb passed the 5' RACE reads through MiXCR, listing each CDR3 protein once. The sample contains 200,000 to 300,000 distinct CDR3 sequences, about 10% of which appear only once. Sequencing was performed on blood, either unsorted or a sorted T cell fraction (not recorded which). The J gene is TRBJ2-5, the V gene TRBV7-7; D is perhaps TRBD1 or TRBD2 (7 bases each). The origin of this receptor is a male donor with ankylosing spondylitis or in good health (not recorded which). The CDR3 reads CASSQGGGADRETQYF. In DNA form, the CDR3 reads TGTGCCAGCAGCCAGGGGGGGGGCGCGGATCGGGAGACCCAGTACTTC.